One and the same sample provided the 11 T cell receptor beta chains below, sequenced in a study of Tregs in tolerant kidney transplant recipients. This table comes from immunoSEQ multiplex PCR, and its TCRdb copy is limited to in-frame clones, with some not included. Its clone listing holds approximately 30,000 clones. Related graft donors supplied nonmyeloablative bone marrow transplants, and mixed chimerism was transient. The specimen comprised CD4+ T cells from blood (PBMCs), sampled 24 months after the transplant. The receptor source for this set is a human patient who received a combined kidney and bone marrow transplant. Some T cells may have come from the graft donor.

Here the CDR3 reads CASSPNGAGTYEQYF. The sequenced CDR3 bases are TGTGCCAGCTCACCTAACGGAGCGGGGACCTACGAG. The chain has TRBV18 and TRBJ2-7; the match to TRBD2 covers 7 bases. The CDR3 end lies 3 residues beyond the end of the read and is filled in from the germline J gene. Trimming removed 3 bases from V and 2 bases from J; junction bases left unmatched: 7. Germline V gives CDR1 KGHSH, CDR2 LQKENI. This CDR3 is 15 amino acids long.

The DNA read from the CDR3 is TGTGCCAGCAGCTCCCTACTGACTAGCGGGAGGAGGACAGATACG. It codes for CASSSLLTSGRRTDT. The full CDR3 protein is CASSSLLTSGRRTDTQYF. This chain uses TRBV13 with TRBJ2-3; 13 positions agree with TRBD2. The CDR3 extends 3 residues past the end of the read, so its final part is completed from the germline J gene. The V segment lost 4 bases and the J segment 3 bases; nucleotides outside the gene matches: 10. Germline V gives CDR1 PRHDT, CDR2 FYEKMQ (reference sequence). CDR3 length: 18 residues.

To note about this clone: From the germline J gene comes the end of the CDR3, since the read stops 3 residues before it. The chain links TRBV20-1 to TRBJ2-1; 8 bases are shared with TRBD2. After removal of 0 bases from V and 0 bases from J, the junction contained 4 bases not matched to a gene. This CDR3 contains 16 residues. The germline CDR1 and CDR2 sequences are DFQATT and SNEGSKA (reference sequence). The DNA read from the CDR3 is TGCAGTGCTAGAGATTCGGCGGGGGGCTCCTACAATGAG. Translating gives CSARDSAGGSYNE. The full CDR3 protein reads CSARDSAGGSYNEQFF.

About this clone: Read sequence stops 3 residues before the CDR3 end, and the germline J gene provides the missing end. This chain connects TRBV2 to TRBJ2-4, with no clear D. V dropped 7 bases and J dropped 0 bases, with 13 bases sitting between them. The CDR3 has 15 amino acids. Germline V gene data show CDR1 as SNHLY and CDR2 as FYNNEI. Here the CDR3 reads CASNTAAIAKNIQYF. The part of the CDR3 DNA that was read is TGTGCCAGCAACACAGCTGCTATAGCCAAAAACATT.

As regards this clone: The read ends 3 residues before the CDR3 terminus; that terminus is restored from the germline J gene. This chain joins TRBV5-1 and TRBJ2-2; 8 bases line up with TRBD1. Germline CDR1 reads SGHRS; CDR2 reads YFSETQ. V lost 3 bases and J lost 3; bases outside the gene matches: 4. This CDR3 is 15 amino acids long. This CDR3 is CASSWTGTDTGELFF. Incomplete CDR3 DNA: TGCGCCAGCAGCTGGACAGGGACGGACACCGGGGAG.

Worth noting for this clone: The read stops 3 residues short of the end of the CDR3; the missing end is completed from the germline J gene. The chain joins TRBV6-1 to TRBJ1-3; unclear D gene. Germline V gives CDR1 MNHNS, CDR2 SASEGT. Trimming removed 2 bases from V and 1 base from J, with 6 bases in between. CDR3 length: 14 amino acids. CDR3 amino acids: CASSERGSGNTIYF. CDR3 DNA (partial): TGTGCCAGCAGTGAAAGAGGTTCTGGAAACACC.

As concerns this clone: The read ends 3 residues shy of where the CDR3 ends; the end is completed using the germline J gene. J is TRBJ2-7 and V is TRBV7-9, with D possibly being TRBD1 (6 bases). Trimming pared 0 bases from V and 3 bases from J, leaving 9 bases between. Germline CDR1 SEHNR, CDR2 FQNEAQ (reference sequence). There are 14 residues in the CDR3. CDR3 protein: CASSLAQGNYEQYF. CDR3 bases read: TGTGCCAGCAGCTTAGCACAGGGAAACTACGAG.

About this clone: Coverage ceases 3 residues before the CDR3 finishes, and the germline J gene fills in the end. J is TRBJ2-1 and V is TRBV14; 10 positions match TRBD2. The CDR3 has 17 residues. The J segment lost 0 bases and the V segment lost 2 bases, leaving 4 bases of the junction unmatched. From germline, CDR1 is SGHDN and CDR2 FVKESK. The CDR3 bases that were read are TGTGCCAGCAGCCAATCTAGCGGGAGTATCTCCTACAATGAG. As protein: CASSQSSGSISYNE. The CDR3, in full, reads CASSQSSGSISYNEQFF.

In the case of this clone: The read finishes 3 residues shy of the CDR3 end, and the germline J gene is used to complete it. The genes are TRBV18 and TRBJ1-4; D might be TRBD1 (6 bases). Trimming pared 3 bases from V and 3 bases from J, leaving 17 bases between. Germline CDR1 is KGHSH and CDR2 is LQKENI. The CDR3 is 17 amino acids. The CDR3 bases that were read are TGTGCCAGCTCACCGACAGGTTTCGGAGGTGCTAATGAAAAA. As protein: CASSPTGFGGANEK. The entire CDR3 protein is CASSPTGFGGANEKLFF.

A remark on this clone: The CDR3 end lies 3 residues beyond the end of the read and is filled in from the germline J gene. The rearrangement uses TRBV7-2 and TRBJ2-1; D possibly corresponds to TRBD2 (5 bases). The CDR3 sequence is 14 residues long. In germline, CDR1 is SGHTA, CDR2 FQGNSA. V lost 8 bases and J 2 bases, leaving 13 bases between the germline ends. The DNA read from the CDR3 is TGTGCCAGCCAACGAGGGCCAGCCTACAATGAG. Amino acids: CASQRGPAYNE. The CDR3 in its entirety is CASQRGPAYNEQFF. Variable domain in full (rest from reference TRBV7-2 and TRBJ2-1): GAGVSQSPSNKVTEKGKDVELRCDPISGHTALYWYRQSLGQGLEFLIYFQGNSAPDKSGLPSDRFSAERTGGSVSTLTIQRTQQEDSAVYLCASQRGPAYNEQFFGPGTRLTVL.

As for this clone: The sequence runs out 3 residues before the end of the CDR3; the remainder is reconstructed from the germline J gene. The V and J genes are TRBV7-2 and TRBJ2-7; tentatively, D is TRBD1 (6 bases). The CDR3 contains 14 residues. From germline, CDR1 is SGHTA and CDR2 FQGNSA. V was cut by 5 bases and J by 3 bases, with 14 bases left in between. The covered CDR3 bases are TGTGCCAGCAGCCCCCCCGGGACATTCTACGAG. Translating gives CASSPPGTFYE. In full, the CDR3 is CASSPPGTFYEQYF.